A single sample is the source of the 3 T cell receptor beta chains below, sequenced in a study of immune cell composition in non-small cell lung cancer. This table comes from immunoSEQ multiplex PCR, and its TCRdb copy is limited to in-frame clones, with some not included. The data contain approximately 7,000 clones, roughly 70% of them singletons. Sequenced: lung tumor tissue. The source of these receptors is a human donor with non-small cell lung cancer.

The genes are TRBV27 and TRBJ2-3; a weak D match, TRBD2 (5 bases). Germline V CDR1 and CDR2: MNHEY, SMNVEV (reference sequence). V gave up 2 bases and J gave up 2 bases, with 8 bases separating them. The CDR3 sequence is 14 residues long. This CDR3 reads CASSLVGDTDTQYF. The CDR3 bases are TGTGCCAGCAGTTTAGTGGGAGACACAGATACGCAGTATTTT.

By share of the sample, this clone is medium-sized. At one end, the junction sequence differs from germline, possibly due to a read error. The chain carries TRBV7-7 and TRBJ2-3, with D perhaps TRBD1 (6 bases). The CDR3 is made up of 15 amino acids. Germline assignment: CDR1 SSHAT and CDR2 FNYEAQ (reference sequence). The DNA for the CDR3 is TGTGCTAGCAGCTTAACTTACAGGGAAACAGATACGCAGTATTTT. Translating gives CASSLTYRETDTQYF.

J is TRBJ1-6 and V is TRBV5-4, with 8 bases that match TRBD1. This CDR3 comprises 14 residues. The J segment lost 10 bases and the V segment lost 3 bases, leaving 6 bases of the junction unmatched. Per germline, CDR1 SGHNT and CDR2 YYREEE (reference sequence). CDR3 loop: CASSYRQGNSPLHF. CDR3 coding DNA: TGTGCCAGCAGCTACCGACAGGGGAACTCACCCCTCCACTTT.